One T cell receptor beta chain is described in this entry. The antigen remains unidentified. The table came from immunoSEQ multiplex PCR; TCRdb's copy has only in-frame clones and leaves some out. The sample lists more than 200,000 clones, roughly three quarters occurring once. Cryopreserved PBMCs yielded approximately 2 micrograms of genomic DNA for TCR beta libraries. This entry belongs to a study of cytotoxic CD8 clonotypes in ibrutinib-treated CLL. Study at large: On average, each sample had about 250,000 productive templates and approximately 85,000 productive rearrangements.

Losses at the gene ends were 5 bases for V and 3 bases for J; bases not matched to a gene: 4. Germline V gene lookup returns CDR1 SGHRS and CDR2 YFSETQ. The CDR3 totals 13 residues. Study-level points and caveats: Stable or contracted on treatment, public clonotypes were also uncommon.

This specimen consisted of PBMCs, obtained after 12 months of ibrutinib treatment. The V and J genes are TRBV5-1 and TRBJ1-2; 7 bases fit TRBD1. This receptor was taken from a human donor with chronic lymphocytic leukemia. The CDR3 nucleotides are TGCGCCAGCAGGCCTACAGGGGACTATGGCTACACCTTC. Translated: CASRPTGDYGYTF.